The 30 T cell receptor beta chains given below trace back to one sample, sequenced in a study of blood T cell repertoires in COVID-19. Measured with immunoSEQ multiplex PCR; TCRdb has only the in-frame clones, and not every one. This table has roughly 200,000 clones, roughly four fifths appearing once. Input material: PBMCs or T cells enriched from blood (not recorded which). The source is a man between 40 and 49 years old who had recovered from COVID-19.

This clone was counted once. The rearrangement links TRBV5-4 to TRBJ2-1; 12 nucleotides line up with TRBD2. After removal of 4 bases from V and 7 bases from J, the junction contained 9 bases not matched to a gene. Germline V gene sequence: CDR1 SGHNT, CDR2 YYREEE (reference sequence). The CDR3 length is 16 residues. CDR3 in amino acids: CASSAKTSGSHNEQFF. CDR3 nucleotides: TGTGCCAGCAGCGCAAAGACTAGCGGGAGTCATAATGAGCAGTTCTTC.

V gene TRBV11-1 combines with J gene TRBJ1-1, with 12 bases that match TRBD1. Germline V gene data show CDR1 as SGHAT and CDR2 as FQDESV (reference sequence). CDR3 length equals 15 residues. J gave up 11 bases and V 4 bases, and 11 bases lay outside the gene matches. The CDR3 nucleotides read TGTGCCAGCAGCTCAAACTTCGGGACAGGGGGCTCGGCTTTCTTT. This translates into CASSSNFGTGGSAFF.

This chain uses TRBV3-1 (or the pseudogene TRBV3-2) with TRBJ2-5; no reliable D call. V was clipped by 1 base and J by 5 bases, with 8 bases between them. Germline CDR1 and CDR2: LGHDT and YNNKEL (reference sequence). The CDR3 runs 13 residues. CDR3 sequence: CASSQGRRETQYF. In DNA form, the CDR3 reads TGTGCCAGCAGCCAAGGTCGGCGGGAGACCCAGTACTTC.

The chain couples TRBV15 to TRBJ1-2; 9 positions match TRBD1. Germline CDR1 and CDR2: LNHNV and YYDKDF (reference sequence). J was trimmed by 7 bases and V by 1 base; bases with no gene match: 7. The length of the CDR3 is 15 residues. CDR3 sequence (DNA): TGTGCCACCAGCAGAGGTTGGGACAGGGAGGCTGGCTACACCTTC. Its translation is CATSRGWDREAGYTF.

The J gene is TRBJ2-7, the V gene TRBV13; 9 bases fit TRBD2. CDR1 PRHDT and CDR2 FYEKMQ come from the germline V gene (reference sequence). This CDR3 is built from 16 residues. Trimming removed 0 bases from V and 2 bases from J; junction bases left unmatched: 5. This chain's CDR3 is CASSLGGEREAYEQYF. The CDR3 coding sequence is TGTGCCAGCAGCTTAGGGGGGGAGCGGGAGGCCTACGAGCAGTACTTC. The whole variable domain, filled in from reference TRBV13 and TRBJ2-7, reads AAGVIQSPRHLIKEKRETATLKCYPIPRHDTVYWYQQGPGQDPQFLISFYEKMQSDKGSIPDRFSAQQFSDYHSELNMSSLELGDSALYFCASSLGGEREAYEQYFGPGTRLTVT.

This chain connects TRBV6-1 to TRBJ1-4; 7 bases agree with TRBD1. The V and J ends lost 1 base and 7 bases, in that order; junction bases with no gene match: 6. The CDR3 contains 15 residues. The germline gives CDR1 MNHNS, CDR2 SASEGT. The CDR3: CASSEVGGSVEKLFF. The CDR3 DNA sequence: TGTGCCAGCAGTGAAGTAGGGGGCTCTGTTGAAAAACTGTTTTTT.

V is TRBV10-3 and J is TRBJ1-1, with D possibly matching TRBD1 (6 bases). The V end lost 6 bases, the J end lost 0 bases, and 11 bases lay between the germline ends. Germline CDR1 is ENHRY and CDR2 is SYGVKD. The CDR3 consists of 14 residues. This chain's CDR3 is CAISPTGMNTEAFF. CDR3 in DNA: TGTGCCATCAGCCCGACAGGTATGAACACTGAAGCTTTCTTT.

The CDR3: CASSFGTVYEQYV. In nucleotides, the CDR3 is TGTGCCAGCAGTTTCGGGACAGTCTACGAGCAGTACGTC. The chain combines TRBV6-2 or TRBV6-3 with TRBJ2-7; 7 positions agree with TRBD1. This CDR3 comprises 13 residues. Per the germline V gene, CDR1 is MNHEY and CDR2 is SVGEGT. The J segment lost 3 bases and the V segment lost 4 bases, leaving 3 bases of the junction unmatched.

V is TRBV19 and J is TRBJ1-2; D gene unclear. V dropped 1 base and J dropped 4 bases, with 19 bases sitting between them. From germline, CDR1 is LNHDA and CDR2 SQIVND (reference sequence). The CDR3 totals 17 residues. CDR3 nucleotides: TGTGCCAGTAGTATAGTGTACAGCACCCCAACCTTCTATGGCTACACCTTC. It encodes CASSIVYSTPTFYGYTF.

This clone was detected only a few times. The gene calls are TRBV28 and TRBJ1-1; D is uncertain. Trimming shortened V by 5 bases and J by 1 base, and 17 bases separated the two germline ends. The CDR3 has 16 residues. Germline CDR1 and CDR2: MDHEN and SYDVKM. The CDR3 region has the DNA TGTGCCAGCAGTCCCCTTCGTTTGCTAGGGAACACTGAAGCTTTCTTT. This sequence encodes CASSPLRLLGNTEAFF.

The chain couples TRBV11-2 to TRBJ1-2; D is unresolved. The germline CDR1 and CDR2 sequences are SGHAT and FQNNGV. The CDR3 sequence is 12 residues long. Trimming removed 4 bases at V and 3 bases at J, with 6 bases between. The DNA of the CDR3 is TGTGCCAGCAGCTACGAGGACTATGGCTACACCTTC. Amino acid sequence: CASSYEDYGYTF.

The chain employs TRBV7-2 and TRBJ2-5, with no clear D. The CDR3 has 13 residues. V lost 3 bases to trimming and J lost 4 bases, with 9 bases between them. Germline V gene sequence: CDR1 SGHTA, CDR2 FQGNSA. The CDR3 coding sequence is TGTGCCAGCAGCTTCGGTCTAGGAGAGACCCAGTACTTC. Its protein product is CASSFGLGETQYF.

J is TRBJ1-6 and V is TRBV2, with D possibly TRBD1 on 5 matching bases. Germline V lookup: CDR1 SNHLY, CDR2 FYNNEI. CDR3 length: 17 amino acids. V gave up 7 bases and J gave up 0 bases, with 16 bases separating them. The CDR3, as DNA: TGTGCCAGCAATAATCTGGGGCAGAGCTCCTATAATTCACCCCTCCACTTT. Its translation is CASNNLGQSSYNSPLHF.

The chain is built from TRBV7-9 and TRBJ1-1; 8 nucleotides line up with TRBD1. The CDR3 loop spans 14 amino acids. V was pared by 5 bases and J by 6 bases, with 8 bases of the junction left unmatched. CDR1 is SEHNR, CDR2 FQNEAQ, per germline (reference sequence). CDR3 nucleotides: TGTGCCAGCAGCCTCGCAGGGGGCACCTCTGAAGCTTTCTTT. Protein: CASSLAGGTSEAFF.

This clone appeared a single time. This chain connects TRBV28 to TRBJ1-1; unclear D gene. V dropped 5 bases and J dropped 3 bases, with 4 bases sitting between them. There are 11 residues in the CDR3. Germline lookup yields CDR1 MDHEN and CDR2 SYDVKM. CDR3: CASSRDTEAFF. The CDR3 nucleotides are TGTGCCAGCAGTCGGGACACTGAAGCTTTCTTT.

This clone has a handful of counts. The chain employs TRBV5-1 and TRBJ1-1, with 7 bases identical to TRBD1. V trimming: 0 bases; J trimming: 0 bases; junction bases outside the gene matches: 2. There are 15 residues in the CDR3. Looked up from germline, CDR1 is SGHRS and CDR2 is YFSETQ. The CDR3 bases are TGCGCCAGCAGCTTGGTGGGGACAGTGAACACTGAAGCTTTCTTT. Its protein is CASSLVGTVNTEAFF.

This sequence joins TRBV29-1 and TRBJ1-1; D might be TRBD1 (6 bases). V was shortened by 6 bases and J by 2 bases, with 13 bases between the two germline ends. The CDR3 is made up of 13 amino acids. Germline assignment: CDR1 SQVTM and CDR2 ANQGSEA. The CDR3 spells CSVAGQPNTEAFF. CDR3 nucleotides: TGCAGCGTCGCCGGACAGCCTAACACTGAAGCTTTCTTT.

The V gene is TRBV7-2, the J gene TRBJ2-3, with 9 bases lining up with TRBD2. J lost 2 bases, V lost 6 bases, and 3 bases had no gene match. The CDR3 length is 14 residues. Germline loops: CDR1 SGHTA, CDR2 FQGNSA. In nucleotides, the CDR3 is TGTGCCAGCAGGCCTAGCGGGACCACAGATACGCAGTATTTT. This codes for CASRPSGTTDTQYF. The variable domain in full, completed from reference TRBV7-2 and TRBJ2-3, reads GAGVSQSPSNKVTEKGKDVELRCDPISGHTALYWYRQSLGQGLEFLIYFQGNSAPDKSGLPSDRFSAERTGGSVSTLTIQRTQQEDSAVYLCASRPSGTTDTQYFGPGTRLTVL.

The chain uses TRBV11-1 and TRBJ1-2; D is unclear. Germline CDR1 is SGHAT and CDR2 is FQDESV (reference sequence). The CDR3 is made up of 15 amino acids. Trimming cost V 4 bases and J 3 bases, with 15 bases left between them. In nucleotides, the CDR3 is TGTGCCAGCAGCTATGACGGGGTGTCTGACTATGGCTACACCTTC. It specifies CASSYDGVSDYGYTF.

The CDR3 is CASRVRLAGNNEQFF. Here the CDR3 DNA reads TGTGCCAGCAGGGTAAGACTAGCGGGCAACAATGAGCAGTTCTTC. V usage is TRBV2 and J usage is TRBJ2-1; 10 bases are a match to TRBD2. V was pared by 6 bases and J by 5 bases, with 7 bases of the junction left unmatched. Germline CDR1 and CDR2: SNHLY and FYNNEI. This CDR3 comprises 15 residues. Full variable domain (outside the CDR3, taken from reference TRBV2 and TRBJ2-1): EPEVTQTPSHQVTQMGQEVILRCVPISNHLYFYWYRQILGQKVEFLVSFYNNEISEKSEIFDDQFSVERPDGSNFTLKIRSTKLEDSAMYFCASRVRLAGNNEQFFGPGTRLTVL.

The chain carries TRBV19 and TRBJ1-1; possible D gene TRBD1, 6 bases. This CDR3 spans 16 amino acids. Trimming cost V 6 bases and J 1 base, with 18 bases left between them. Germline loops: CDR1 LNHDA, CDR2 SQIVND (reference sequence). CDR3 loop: CASSQFPGTQNTEAFF. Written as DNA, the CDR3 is TGTGCCAGTAGCCAATTTCCCGGGACACAGAACACTGAAGCTTTCTTT.

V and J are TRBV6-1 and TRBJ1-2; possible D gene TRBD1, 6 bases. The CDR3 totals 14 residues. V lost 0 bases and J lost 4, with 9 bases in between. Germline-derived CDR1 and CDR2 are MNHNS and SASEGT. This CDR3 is CASSEALDSYGYTF. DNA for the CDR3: TGTGCCAGCAGTGAAGCGCTGGACAGCTATGGCTACACCTTC.

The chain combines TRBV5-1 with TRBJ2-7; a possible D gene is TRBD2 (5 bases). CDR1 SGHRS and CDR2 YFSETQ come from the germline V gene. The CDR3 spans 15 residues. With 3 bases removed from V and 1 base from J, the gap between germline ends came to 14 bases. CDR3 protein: CASSWGELGSYEQYF. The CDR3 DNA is TGCGCCAGCAGCTGGGGAGAATTGGGTTCCTACGAGCAGTACTTC.

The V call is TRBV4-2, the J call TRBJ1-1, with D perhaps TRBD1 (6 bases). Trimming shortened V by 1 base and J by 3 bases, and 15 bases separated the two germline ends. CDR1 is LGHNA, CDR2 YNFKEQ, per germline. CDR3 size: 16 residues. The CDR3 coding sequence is TGTGCCAGCAGCCAAGTAACTACAGGGTTTGACACTGAAGCTTTCTTT. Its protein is CASSQVTTGFDTEAFF.

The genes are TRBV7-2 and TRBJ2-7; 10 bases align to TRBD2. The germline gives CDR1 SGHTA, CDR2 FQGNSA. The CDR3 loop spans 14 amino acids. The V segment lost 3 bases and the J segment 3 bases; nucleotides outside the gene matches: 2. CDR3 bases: TGTGCCAGCAGCTTCTCTAGCGGGAGCTACGAGCAGTACTTC. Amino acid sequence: CASSFSSGSYEQYF.

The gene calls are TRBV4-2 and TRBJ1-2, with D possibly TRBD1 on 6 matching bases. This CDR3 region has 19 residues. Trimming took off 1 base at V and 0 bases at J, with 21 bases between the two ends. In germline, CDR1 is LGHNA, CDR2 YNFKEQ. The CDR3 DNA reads TGTGCCAGCAGCCAAGCGGGGGACGGGGGGCAGCCCACTAACTATGGCTACACCTTC. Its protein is CASSQAGDGGQPTNYGYTF.

CDR3 nucleotide sequence: TGCGCCAGCAGCCCGGGGACGGGAGCTAATGAAAAACTGTTTTTT. Translating gives CASSPGTGANEKLFF. The chain combines TRBV5-1 with TRBJ1-4; the D gene is possibly TRBD1 (5 bases). This CDR3 has 15 residues. The germline V gene has CDR1 SGHRS and CDR2 YFSETQ. Trimming left V 4 bases short and J 3 bases short, with 13 bases between.

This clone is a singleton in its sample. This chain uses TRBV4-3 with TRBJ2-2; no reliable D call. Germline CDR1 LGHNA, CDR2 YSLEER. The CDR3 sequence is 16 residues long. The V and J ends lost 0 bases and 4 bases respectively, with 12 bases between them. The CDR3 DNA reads TGCGCCAGCAGCCAAGATTCGGAGTCACGCACCGGGGAGCTGTTTTTT. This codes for CASSQDSESRTGELFF.

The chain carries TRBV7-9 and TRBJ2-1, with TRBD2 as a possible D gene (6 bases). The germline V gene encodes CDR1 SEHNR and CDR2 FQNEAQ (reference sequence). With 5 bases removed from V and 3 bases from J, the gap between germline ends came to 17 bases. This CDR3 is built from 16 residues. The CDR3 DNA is TGTGCCAGCAGCCCAGCGATGGTGGGAGGCTACAATGAGCAGTTCTTC. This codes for CASSPAMVGGYNEQFF.

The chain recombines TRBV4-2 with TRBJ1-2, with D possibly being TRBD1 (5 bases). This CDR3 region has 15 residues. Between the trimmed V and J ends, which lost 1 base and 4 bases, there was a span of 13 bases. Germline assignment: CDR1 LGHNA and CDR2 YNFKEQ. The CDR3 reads CASSQGALGAYGYTF. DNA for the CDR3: TGTGCCAGCAGCCAAGGGGCGTTAGGGGCCTATGGCTACACCTTC.